Each of the 22 T cell receptor beta chains below was sequenced from the same sample in a study of OX40 agonist ivuxolimab in advanced cancers. Generated by immunoSEQ multiplex PCR, the TCRdb table keeps only in-frame clones and is missing some. The sample includes about 66,000 clones, around 83% of them seen just once. The sequences come from CD4+ or CD8+ T cells sorted from blood, collected in a trial of the OX40 agonist ivuxolimab. The receptors stem from an adult with an advanced solid tumor such as melanoma, head and neck, liver or kidney cancer.

The rearrangement joins TRBV30 to TRBJ2-7; D unresolved. Germline-derived CDR1 and CDR2 are GTSNPN and SVGIG (reference sequence). V shed 6 bases and J shed 6 bases, with 12 bases lying between them. The CDR3 runs 11 residues. This CDR3 reads CACHAASEQYF. The CDR3 nucleotides are TGTGCCTGTCACGCGGCTTCCGAGCAGTACTTC.

This chain joins TRBV19 and TRBJ2-2; 12 nucleotides agree with TRBD2. The germline V gene has CDR1 LNHDA and CDR2 SQIVND (reference sequence). V lost 7 bases, J lost 3 bases, and 3 bases stayed unmatched. The CDR3 has 15 residues. For the CDR3, the DNA is TGTGCCAGTACTCGACTAGCGGGAGACACCGGGGAGCTGTTTTTT. Translation gives CASTRLAGDTGELFF.

The chain uses TRBV5-4 and TRBJ2-3; D unclear. Germline assignment: CDR1 SGHNT and CDR2 YYREEE (reference sequence). The CDR3 has 14 amino acids. V lost 3 bases to trimming and J lost 6 bases, with 14 bases between them. The chain's CDR3 is CASSSRTMGDTQYF. The CDR3 DNA is TGTGCCAGCAGCTCGCGGACGATGGGGGATACGCAGTATTTT. Full variable domain (missing parts from reference TRBV5-4 and TRBJ2-3): ETGVTQSPTHLIKTRGQQVTLRCSSQSGHNTVSWYQQALGQGPQFIFQYYREEENGRGNFPPRFSGLQFPNYSSELNVNALELDDSALYLCASSSRTMGDTQYFGPGTRLTVL.

To note about this clone: This specimen includes other DNA sequences encoding the same CDR3. The chain is built from TRBV6-6 and TRBJ2-1; the D gene is possibly TRBD1 (5 bases). The V and J ends lost 0 bases and 7 bases respectively, with 10 bases between them. The CDR3 has 14 amino acids. In germline, CDR1 is MNHNY, CDR2 SVGAGI (reference sequence). In DNA, the CDR3 is TGTGCCAGCAGTTACTCGATAGCAGGGAATGAGCAGTTCTTC. The encoded protein is CASSYSIAGNEQFF.

This clone has more than one count but fewer than ten. The CDR3 DNA reads TGTGCCAGCAGTGTAGACGGGTCTACCTATGGCTACACCTTC. This gives the protein CASSVDGSTYGYTF. This chain links TRBV25-1 with TRBJ1-2; D unresolved. Germline V lookup: CDR1 MGHDK, CDR2 SYGVNS. This CDR3 region has 14 residues. V was shortened by 4 bases and J by 4 bases, with 13 bases between the two germline ends.

The chain couples TRBV20-1 to TRBJ1-1, with 7 bases fitting TRBD1. The germline gives CDR1 DFQATT, CDR2 SNEGSKA (reference sequence). CDR3 size: 11 residues. Trimming cost V 3 bases and J 10 bases; bases outside gene matches: 5. CDR3 in DNA: TGCAGTGCTAGTTACAGGGGATCAGCTTTCTTT. This gives the protein CSASYRGSAFF.

The rearrangement uses TRBV11-2 and TRBJ2-2, with TRBD2 identical over 9 bases. CDR1 is SGHAT, CDR2 FQNNGV, per germline. The CDR3 has 17 residues. The V gene end was trimmed by 1 base and the J gene end by 3 bases; junction bases not matched to a gene: 6. CDR3 sequence: CASSLAASGVHTGELFF. The CDR3 nucleotides are TGTGCCAGCAGCTTAGCGGCTAGCGGGGTGCACACCGGGGAGCTGTTTTTT. Using reference TRBV11-2 and TRBJ2-2 for the parts outside the CDR3, the full variable domain is EAGVAQSPRYKIIEKRQSVAFWCNPISGHATLYWYQQILGQGPKLLIQFQNNGVVDDSQLPKDRFSAERLKGVDSTLKIQPAKLEDSAVYLCASSLAASGVHTGELFFGEGSRLTVL.

The J gene is TRBJ2-7, the V gene TRBV28; 7 nucleotides align to TRBD1. Trimming at V came to 5 bases and at J to 3 bases, leaving 4 bases not matched to a gene. The CDR3 sequence is 13 residues long. The germline V gene encodes CDR1 MDHEN and CDR2 SYDVKM. CDR3 region: CASSRQGSYEQYF. Written as DNA, the CDR3 is TGTGCCAGCAGTCGACAGGGCAGCTACGAGCAGTACTTC.

This sequence joins TRBV4-1 and TRBJ2-7, with a tentative D call TRBD2 (6 bases). Per the germline V gene, CDR1 is MGHRA and CDR2 is YSYEKL. Trimming pared 1 base from V and 3 bases from J, leaving 22 bases between. CDR3 length equals 18 residues. For the CDR3, the DNA is TGCGCCAGCAGCCAAGCGGGAGCAGGTTTAGGAACCAACTACGAGCAGTACTTC. Amino acid sequence: CASSQAGAGLGTNYEQYF.

The V call is TRBV5-6, the J call TRBJ1-5; 11 nucleotides line up with TRBD1. The CDR3 sequence is 16 residues long. CDR1 is SGHDT and CDR2 is YYEEEE in the germline V gene. Trimming took 4 bases from V and 1 from J; bases not matched to a gene: 4. The CDR3 DNA follows: TGTGCCAGCAGCCTCGGACAGGGGGCGAGCAATCAGCCCCAGCATTTT. Residues: CASSLGQGASNQPQHF.

This clone occurred once. The chain recombines TRBV30 with TRBJ2-3; a possible D gene is TRBD2 (5 bases). V lost 2 bases, J lost 0 bases, and 18 bases lay in between. Germline lookup yields CDR1 GTSNPN and CDR2 SVGIG (reference sequence). The CDR3 sequence is 17 residues long. The CDR3 loop reads CAWSSGLGASSTDTQYF. CDR3 coding DNA: TGTGCCTGGAGTTCGGGTTTGGGAGCTTCTAGCACAGATACGCAGTATTTT. The full variable domain, its missing parts supplied by reference TRBV30 and TRBJ2-3, is SQTIHQWPATLVQPVGSPLSLECTVEGTSNPNLYWYRQAAGRGLQLLFYSVGIGQISSEVPQNLSASRPQDRQFILSSKKLLLSDSGFYLCAWSSGLGASSTDTQYFGPGTRLTVL.

The chain joins TRBV6-6 to TRBJ2-7; D might be TRBD2 (6 bases). The CDR3 loop spans 14 amino acids. Germline V gene sequence: CDR1 MNHNY, CDR2 SVGAGI (reference sequence). Trimming shortened V by 6 bases and J by 1 base, and 13 bases separated the two germline ends. The CDR3 loop reads CASRGGGGSYEQYF. CDR3 bases: TGTGCCAGCAGGGGAGGAGGCGGATCCTACGAGCAGTACTTC.

This clone was seen a few times. The chain uses TRBV6-5 and TRBJ2-1; D possibly corresponds to TRBD2 (6 bases). V gave up 5 bases and J gave up 4 bases, with 15 bases separating them. Germline CDR1 MNHEY, CDR2 SVGAGI. The CDR3 spans 15 residues. In nucleotides, the CDR3 is TGTGCCAGCAGTCGGGACTTCTTTGAATACAATGAGCAGTTCTTC. Translation: CASSRDFFEYNEQFF.

This clone appeared a single time. This chain joins TRBV5-4 and TRBJ2-1, with TRBD2 matching 14 bases. The trim removed 3 bases at V and 2 bases at J, leaving 4 bases unmatched. The CDR3 sequence is 17 residues long. CDR1 and CDR2 (germline): SGHNT, YYREEE (reference sequence). The CDR3 DNA is TGTGCCAGCAGCTCGGGACTAGCGGGAGCCGCCTACAATGAGCAGTTCTTC. Translation: CASSSGLAGAAYNEQFF. Based on the CDR3 plus reference TRBV5-4 and TRBJ2-1, the full variable domain is ETGVTQSPTHLIKTRGQQVTLRCSSQSGHNTVSWYQQALGQGPQFIFQYYREEENGRGNFPPRFSGLQFPNYSSELNVNALELDDSALYLCASSSGLAGAAYNEQFFGPGTRLTVL.

The chain links TRBV5-1 to TRBJ2-2, with a possible D match to TRBD2 (6 bases). The CDR3 contains 15 residues. V lost 4 bases, J lost 0 bases, and 10 bases lay in between. Germline V gene sequence: CDR1 SGHRS, CDR2 YFSETQ. The CDR3 loop is CASSPGLSNTGELFF. The CDR3 DNA follows: TGCGCCAGCAGCCCTGGACTATCGAACACCGGGGAGCTGTTTTTT.

The chain has TRBV5-4 and TRBJ2-3; TRBD2 aligns across 7 bases. Per the germline V gene, CDR1 is SGHNT and CDR2 is YYREEE (reference sequence). CDR3 length: 15 amino acids. V lost 0 bases to trimming and J lost 0 bases; unmatched junction nucleotides: 1. Here the CDR3 DNA reads TGTGCCAGCAGCTTGGTTAGCGGGAGCACAGATACGCAGTATTTT. Translated: CASSLVSGSTDTQYF.

This chain joins TRBV29-1 and TRBJ1-1; D is possibly TRBD1 (6 bases). The CDR3 has 13 residues. CDR1 and CDR2 from the germline V gene are SQVTM and ANQGSEA. V dropped 6 bases and J dropped 4 bases, with 15 bases sitting between them. CDR3 region: CSVCQGYGTEAFF. CDR3 DNA sequence: TGCAGCGTCTGCCAGGGGTACGGCACTGAAGCTTTCTTT.

This chain links TRBV14 with TRBJ2-4; TRBD2 matches at 8 bases. V lost 0 bases to trimming and J lost 2 bases; unmatched junction nucleotides: 6. CDR3 length: 17 amino acids. Germline V gives CDR1 SGHDN, CDR2 FVKESK. CDR3 in DNA: TGTGCCAGCAGCCAAGATAGCGGGGCAGGGACCAAAAACATTCAGTACTTC. It yields the protein CASSQDSGAGTKNIQYF.

The V call is TRBV7-2, the J call TRBJ2-1, with unresolved D. Trimming took off 5 bases at V and 3 bases at J, with 11 bases between the two ends. In germline, CDR1 is SGHTA, CDR2 FQGNSA. This CDR3 spans 14 amino acids. DNA for the CDR3: TGTGCCAGCAGCGCCGTAGGCGGCTACAATGAGCAGTTCTTC. This codes for CASSAVGGYNEQFF.

V gene TRBV5-1 combines with J gene TRBJ2-3; unclear D gene. Between the trimmed V and J ends, which lost 4 bases and 0 bases, there was a span of 12 bases. In germline, CDR1 is SGHRS, CDR2 YFSETQ. There are 15 residues in the CDR3. The DNA of the CDR3 is TGCGCCAGCAGCCAAACCCCTGCTAGCACAGATACGCAGTATTTT. Its translation: CASSQTPASTDTQYF. Full variable domain (outside the CDR3, taken from reference TRBV5-1 and TRBJ2-3): KAGVTQTPRYLIKTRGQQVTLSCSPISGHRSVSWYQQTPGQGLQFLFEYFSETQRNKGNFPGRFSGRQFSNSRSEMNVSTLELGDSALYLCASSQTPASTDTQYFGPGTRLTVL.

This chain joins TRBV5-1 and TRBJ1-6; 7 bases agree with TRBD1. Germline assignment: CDR1 SGHRS and CDR2 YFSETQ. The CDR3 runs 15 residues. J gave up 9 bases and V 0 bases, and 6 bases lay outside the gene matches. The CDR3 loop reads CASSLGQGFSSPLHF. The CDR3, as DNA: TGCGCCAGCAGCTTGGGACAGGGATTCAGTTCACCCCTCCACTTT.

In DNA, the CDR3 is TGTGCCAGCAGTTCCGGACAGGGGGCGGGTGGCTACACCTTC. Translated: CASSSGQGAGGYTF. This chain uses TRBV27 with TRBJ1-2; TRBD1 agrees at 11 bases. V gave up 4 bases and J gave up 7 bases; unmatched junction bases: 5. Looked up from germline, CDR1 is MNHEY and CDR2 is SMNVEV (reference sequence). The CDR3 spans 14 residues.